This TCR beta chain appears in the sequencing data of a study of blood T cell repertoires in COVID-19. The wider study: Samples came from the United States, Italy and Spain, spanning acute and convalescent COVID-19. In each case, the material was cDNA or gDNA derived from T cells, B-cell-depleted T cells, or PBMCs.

In the authors' methods: Reference gene primer amplification in the assay estimated nucleated cell counts. Using immunoSEQ multiplex PCR, the repertoire was profiled, and TCRdb retains in-frame clones only, with some absent. That table supplies the V and J calls and clone size; D and trimming were determined from the DNA. The data hold some 250,000 clones, with 84% observed a single time. This clone came up a few times. Germline V CDR1 and CDR2: GTSNPN, SVGIG (reference sequence). The CDR3 is 17 amino acids. The V gene end was trimmed by 6 bases and the J gene end by 4 bases; junction bases not matched to a gene: 15.

Sequences were obtained from peripheral blood. The chain combines TRBV30 with TRBJ1-6, with TRBD1 identical over 7 bases. The source of this sequence is a man in his fifties with active or convalescent COVID-19. The CDR3 loop is CACLPLGTEFYNSPLHF. The CDR3 nucleotides are TGTGCCTGTCTCCCACTGGGGACAGAATTTTATAATTCACCCCTCCACTTT.